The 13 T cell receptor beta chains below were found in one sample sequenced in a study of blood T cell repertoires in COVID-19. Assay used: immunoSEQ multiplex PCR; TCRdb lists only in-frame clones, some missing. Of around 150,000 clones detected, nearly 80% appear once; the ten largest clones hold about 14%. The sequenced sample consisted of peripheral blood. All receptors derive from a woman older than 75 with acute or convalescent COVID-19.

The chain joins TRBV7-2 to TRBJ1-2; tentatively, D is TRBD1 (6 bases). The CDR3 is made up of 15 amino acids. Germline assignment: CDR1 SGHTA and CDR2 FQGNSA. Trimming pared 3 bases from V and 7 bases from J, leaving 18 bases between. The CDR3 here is CASSFVSRQEVGYTF. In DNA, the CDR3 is TGTGCCAGCAGCTTCGTAAGCCGACAGGAAGTTGGCTACACCTTC. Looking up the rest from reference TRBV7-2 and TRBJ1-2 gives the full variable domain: GAGVSQSPSNKVTEKGKDVELRCDPISGHTALYWYRQSLGQGLEFLIYFQGNSAPDKSGLPSDRFSAERTGGSVSTLTIQRTQQEDSAVYLCASSFVSRQEVGYTFGSGTRLTVV.

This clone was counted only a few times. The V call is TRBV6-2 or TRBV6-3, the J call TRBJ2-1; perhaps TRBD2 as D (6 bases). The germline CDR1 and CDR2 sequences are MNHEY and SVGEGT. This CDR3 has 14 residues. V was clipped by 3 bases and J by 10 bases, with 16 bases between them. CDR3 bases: TGTGCCAGCAGTTATGCGCTCCGTGGAGGGGAGCAGTTCTTC. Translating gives CASSYALRGGEQFF.

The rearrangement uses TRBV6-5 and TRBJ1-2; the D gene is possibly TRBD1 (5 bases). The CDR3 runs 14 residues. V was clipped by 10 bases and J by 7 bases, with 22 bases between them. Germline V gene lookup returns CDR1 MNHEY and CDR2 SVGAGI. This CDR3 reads CATQGFPGGGGYTF. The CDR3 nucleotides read TGTGCCACCCAAGGCTTTCCGGGGGGAGGTGGCTACACCTTC.

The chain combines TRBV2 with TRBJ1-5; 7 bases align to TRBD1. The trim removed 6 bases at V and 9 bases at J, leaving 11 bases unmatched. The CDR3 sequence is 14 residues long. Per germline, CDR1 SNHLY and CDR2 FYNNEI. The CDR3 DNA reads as TGTGCCAGCAGCGCACAGGGGACCGCGGGGCCCCAGCATTTT. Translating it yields CASSAQGTAGPQHF.

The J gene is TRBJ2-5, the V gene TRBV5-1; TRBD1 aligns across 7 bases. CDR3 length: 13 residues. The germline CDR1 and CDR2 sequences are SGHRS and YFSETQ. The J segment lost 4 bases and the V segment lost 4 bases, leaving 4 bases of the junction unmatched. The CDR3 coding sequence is TGCGCCAGCAGCCAACCAGGGGGAGAGACCCAGTACTTC. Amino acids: CASSQPGGETQYF.

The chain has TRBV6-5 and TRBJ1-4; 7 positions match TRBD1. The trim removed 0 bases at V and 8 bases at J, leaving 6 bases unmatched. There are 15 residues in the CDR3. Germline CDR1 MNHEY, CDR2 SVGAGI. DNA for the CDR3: TGTGCCAGCAGTTACTCGGGACAGCTTAGGGAAAAACTGTTTTTT. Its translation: CASSYSGQLREKLFF.

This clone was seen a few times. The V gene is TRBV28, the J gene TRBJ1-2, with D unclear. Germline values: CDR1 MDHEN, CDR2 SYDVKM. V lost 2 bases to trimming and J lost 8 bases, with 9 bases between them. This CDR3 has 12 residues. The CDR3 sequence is CASSLNPGGYTF. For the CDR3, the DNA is TGTGCCAGCAGTTTAAACCCGGGGGGCTACACCTTC.

This CDR3 is CASHQTSGTYNEQFF. The DNA of the CDR3 is TGCGCCAGCCACCAAACTAGCGGGACTTACAATGAGCAGTTCTTC. The J gene is TRBJ2-1, the V gene TRBV5-1; TRBD2 aligns across 10 bases. The germline CDR1 and CDR2 sequences are SGHRS and YFSETQ. The CDR3 is 15 residues long. V lost 7 bases to trimming and J lost 4 bases; unmatched junction nucleotides: 8.

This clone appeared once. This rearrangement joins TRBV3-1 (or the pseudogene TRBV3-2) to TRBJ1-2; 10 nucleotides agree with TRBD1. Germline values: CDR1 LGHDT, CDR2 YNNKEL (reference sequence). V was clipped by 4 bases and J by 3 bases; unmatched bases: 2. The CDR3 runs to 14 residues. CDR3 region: CASSPGTGDYGYTF. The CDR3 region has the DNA TGTGCCAGCAGCCCCGGGACAGGGGACTATGGCTACACCTTC.

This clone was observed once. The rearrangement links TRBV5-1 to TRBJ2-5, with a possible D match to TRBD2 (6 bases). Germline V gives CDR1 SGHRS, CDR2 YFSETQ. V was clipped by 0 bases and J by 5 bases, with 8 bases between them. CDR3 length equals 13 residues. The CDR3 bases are TGCGCCAGCAGCTTGGTAGGAGGGGAGACCCAGTACTTC. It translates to CASSLVGGETQYF.

The DNA for the CDR3 is TGTGCCAGTAGTGCGGAAATGGACAATGAGCAGTTCTTC. Protein: CASSAEMDNEQFF. The chain joins TRBV19 to TRBJ2-1; D call uncertain. The CDR3 totals 13 residues. CDR1 is LNHDA and CDR2 is SQIVND in the germline V gene (reference sequence). V dropped 5 bases and J dropped 5 bases, with 10 bases sitting between them.

Here the CDR3 DNA reads TGCAGCGTTGACCAGGGTTTCGCTGAAGCTTTCTTT. It specifies CSVDQGFAEAFF. The genes are TRBV29-1 and TRBJ1-1; the D gene is possibly TRBD1 (5 bases). Germline lookup yields CDR1 SQVTM and CDR2 ANQGSEA. V dropped 3 bases and J dropped 6 bases, with 11 bases sitting between them. The CDR3 runs 12 residues.

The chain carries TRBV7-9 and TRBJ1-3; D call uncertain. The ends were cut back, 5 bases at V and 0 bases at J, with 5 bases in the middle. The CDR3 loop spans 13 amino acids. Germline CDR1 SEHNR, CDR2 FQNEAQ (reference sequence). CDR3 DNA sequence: TGTGCCAGCAGCCCCGGCTCTGGAAACACCATATATTTT. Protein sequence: CASSPGSGNTIYF.